This T cell receptor beta chain was recorded in a study of T cells in localized non-small cell lung cancer. Study-level results: Uninvolved adjacent lung showed the highest T cell clonality, exceeding tumor. Only one tumor region was sequenced, so heterogeneity remains possible. Greater blood T cell density accompanied longer overall survival. There were a median around 53 of the top 100 tumor clones appearing in adjacent lung.

Comment on this clone: The antigen is undetermined.

Sequencing used immunoSEQ multiplex PCR; TCRdb keeps in-frame clones, though not all of them. This table holds 100,000 to 150,000 clones, roughly nine tenths found once. CDR1 and CDR2 from the germline V gene are GTSNPN and SVGIG (reference sequence). The CDR3 length is 14 residues. The V gene end was trimmed by 3 bases and the J gene end by 6 bases; junction bases not matched to a gene: 4. The sample here was peripheral blood, taken before any cancer treatment. The clonotype originates from a female donor aged 60 or older with stage I lung adenocarcinoma. J is TRBJ2-2 and V is TRBV30, with TRBD2 matching 10 bases. CDR3 bases: TGTGCCTGGAGAGTAGCGGGAGGATCCGGGGAGCTGTTTTTT. Its protein is CAWRVAGGSGELFF.